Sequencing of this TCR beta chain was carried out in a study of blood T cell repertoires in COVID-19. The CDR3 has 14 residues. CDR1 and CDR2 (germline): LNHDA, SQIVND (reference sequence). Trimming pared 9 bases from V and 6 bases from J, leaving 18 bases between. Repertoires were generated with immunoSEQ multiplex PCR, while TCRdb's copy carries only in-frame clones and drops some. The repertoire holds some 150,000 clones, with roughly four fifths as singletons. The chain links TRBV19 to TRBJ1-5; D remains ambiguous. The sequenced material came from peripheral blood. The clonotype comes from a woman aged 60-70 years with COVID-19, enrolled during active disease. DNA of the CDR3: TGTGCCAGCCAGACCCAGGTGGGGAGTCAGCCCCAGCATTTT. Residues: CASQTQVGSQPQHF.